This T cell receptor beta chain was retrieved from a study of blood T cell repertoires in COVID-19. Study-wide context: The study drew acute and convalescent COVID-19 samples from the United States, Italy and Spain. From T cells, B-cell-depleted T cells, or PBMCs came the material, which was cDNA or gDNA.

As processed by the authors: The authors estimated nucleated cell counts from reference gene primer amplification. Using immunoSEQ multiplex PCR, the repertoire was profiled, and TCRdb retains in-frame clones only, with some absent. V and J calls and clone size come straight from that table; D and trimming were deduced from the DNA. The sample includes over 150,000 clones, about 87% of them seen just once. The CDR3 covers 15 residues. J lost 3 bases, V lost 5 bases, and 5 bases had no gene match. Material for sequencing was peripheral blood. The receptor was derived from a middle-aged man with active or convalescent COVID-19. The chain has TRBV5-7 and TRBJ1-5, with 10 nucleotides matching TRBD1. TRBV5-7 qualifies as an ORF whose function is uncertain. The CDR3 DNA sequence: TGTGCCAGCAGTTGGACAGGGGGACTCAATCAGCCCCAGCATTTT. It yields the protein CASSWTGGLNQPQHF.